This TCR beta chain was identified during a study of blood T cell repertoires in COVID-19. Overall study context: Sources were T cells, B-cell-depleted T cells, or PBMCs; the material itself was cDNA or gDNA.

The V end lost 6 bases, the J end lost 4 bases, and 12 bases lay between the germline ends. The CDR3 runs to 13 residues. Under the authors' procedure: Nucleated cell counts were estimated from reference gene primer amplification. The assay was immunoSEQ multiplex PCR, and TCRdb's table has in-frame clones only and misses some. V, J and clone size are those of that table, while D and trimming were read from the DNA. The sample holds fewer than 500,000 clones, approximately 90% seen once. The source material was PBMCs or T cells enriched from blood (not recorded which). The genes are TRBV12-3 or TRBV12-4 and TRBJ1-2; D gene uncertain. This sequence originates from a woman between 18 and 29 years old who had recovered from COVID-19. CDR3 DNA sequence: TGTGCCAGCAGCTCGGGCGGGTTCTATGGCTACACCTTC. Its protein product is CASSSGGFYGYTF.